The T cell receptor (beta chain) under discussion was sequenced for a study of tumour-infiltrating T cells in Burkitt lymphoma. Turning to the study itself: Repertoire clonality predicted overall and progression-free survival. Study-level points and caveats: Many Burkitt lymphoma patients shared several public clonotypes.

This clone came up once. Its target is unknown. Profiling relied on immunoSEQ multiplex PCR, and the TCRdb table lists in-frame clones only, not all of them. The sample carries around 46,000 clones, around 30% recorded once. This CDR3 comprises 17 residues. With 0 bases removed from V and 4 bases from J, the gap between germline ends came to 19 bases. CDR1 and CDR2 (germline): WNHNN, SYGVQD (reference sequence). The receptor comes from a human donor with Burkitt lymphoma. What was sequenced was tumor tissue. V is TRBV10-1 and J is TRBJ2-7; the D gene is possibly TRBD1 (6 bases). The CDR3 here is CASSESRPDRLGYEQYF. The CDR3 coding sequence is TGCGCCAGCAGTGAGTCGAGGCCCGACAGGCTGGGGTACGAGCAGTACTTC.